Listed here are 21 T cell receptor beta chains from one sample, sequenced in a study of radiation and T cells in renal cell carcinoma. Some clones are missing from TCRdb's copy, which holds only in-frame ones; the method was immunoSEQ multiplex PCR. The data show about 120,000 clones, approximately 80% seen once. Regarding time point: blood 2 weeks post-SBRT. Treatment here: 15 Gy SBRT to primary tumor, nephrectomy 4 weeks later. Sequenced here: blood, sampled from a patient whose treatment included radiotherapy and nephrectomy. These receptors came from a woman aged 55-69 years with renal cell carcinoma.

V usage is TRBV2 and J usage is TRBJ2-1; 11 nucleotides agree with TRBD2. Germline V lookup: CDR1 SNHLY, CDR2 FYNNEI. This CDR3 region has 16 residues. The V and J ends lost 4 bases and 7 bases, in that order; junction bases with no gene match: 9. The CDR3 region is CASSVPFSGGGNEQFF. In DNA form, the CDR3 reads TGTGCCAGCAGTGTACCGTTTAGCGGGGGGGGTAATGAGCAGTTCTTC.

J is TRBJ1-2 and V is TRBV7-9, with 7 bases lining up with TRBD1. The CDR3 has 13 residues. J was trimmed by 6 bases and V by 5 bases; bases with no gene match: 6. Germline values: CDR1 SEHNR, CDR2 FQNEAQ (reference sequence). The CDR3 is CASSPGQVDGYTF. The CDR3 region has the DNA TGTGCCAGCAGCCCCGGACAGGTCGATGGCTACACCTTC.

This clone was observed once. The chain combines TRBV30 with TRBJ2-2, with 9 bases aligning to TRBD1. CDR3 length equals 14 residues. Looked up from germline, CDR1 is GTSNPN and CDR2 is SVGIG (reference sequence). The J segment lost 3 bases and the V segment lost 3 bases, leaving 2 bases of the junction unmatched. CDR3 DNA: TGTGCCTGGAGCGGGGACAGGGACACCGGGGAGCTGTTTTTT. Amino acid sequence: CAWSGDRDTGELFF.

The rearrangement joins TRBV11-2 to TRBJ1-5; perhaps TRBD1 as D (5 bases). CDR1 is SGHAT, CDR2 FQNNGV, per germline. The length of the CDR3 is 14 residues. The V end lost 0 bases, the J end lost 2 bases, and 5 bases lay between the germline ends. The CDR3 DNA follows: TGTGCCAGCAGCTTAGAAGGGGGCAATCAGCCCCAGCATTTT. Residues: CASSLEGGNQPQHF.

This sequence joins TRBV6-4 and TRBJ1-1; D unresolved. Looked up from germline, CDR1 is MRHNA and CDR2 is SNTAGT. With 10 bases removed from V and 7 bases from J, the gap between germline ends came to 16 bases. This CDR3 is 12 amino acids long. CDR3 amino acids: CATSKEGGEAFF. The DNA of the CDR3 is TGTGCCACCAGCAAGGAGGGCGGTGAAGCTTTCTTT.

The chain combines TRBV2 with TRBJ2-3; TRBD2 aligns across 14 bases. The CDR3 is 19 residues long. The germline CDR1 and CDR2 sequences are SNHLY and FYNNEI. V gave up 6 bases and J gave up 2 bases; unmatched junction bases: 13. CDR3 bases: TGTGCCAGCAGCGTCGGGACTAGCGGGAGTGGGGCCAACACAGATACGCAGTATTTT. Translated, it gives CASSVGTSGSGANTDTQYF.

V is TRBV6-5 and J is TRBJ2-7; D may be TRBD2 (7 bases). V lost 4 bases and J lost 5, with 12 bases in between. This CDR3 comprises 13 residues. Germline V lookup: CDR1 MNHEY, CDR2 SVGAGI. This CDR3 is CASSSGEGDEQYF. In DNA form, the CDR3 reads TGTGCCAGCAGTTCAGGGGAGGGGGACGAGCAGTACTTC.

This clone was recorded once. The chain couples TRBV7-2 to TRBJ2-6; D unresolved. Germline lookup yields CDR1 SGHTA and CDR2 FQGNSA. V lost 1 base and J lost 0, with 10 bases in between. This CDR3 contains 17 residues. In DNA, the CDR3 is TGTGCCAGCAGCTTAGTCGTTCAGATCTCTGGGGCCAACGTCCTGACTTTC. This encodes CASSLVVQISGANVLTF.

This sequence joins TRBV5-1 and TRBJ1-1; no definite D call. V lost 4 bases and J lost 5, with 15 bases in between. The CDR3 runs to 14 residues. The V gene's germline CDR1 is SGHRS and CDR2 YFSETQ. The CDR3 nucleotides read TGCGCCAGCAGCGACCCGGGAGGAAAAACTGAAGCTTTCTTT. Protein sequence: CASSDPGGKTEAFF.

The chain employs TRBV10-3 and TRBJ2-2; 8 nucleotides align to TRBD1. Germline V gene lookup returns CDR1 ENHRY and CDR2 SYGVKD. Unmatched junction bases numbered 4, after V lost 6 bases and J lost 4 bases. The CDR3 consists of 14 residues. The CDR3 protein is CAISGGTGTGELFF. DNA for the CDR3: TGTGCCATCAGCGGAGGGACAGGCACCGGGGAGCTGTTTTTT.

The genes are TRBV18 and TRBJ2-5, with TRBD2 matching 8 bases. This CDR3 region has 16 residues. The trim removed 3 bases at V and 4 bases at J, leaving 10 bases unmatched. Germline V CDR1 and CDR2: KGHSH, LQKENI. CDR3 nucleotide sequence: TGTGCCAGCTCACCCTTTGGCGGGAGGCCCGCAGAGACCCAGTACTTC. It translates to CASSPFGGRPAETQYF.

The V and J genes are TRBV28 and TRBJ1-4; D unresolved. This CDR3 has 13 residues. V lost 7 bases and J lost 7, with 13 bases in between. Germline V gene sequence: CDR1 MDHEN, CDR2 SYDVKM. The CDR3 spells CASNAGFREKLFF. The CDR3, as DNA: TGTGCCAGCAATGCGGGATTTCGTGAAAAACTGTTTTTT.

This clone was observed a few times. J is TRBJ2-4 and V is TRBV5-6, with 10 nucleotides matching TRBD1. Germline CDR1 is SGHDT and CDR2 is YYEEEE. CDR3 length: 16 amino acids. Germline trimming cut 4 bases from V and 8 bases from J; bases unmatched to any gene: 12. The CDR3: CASSPYDRDRGHIQYF. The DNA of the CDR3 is TGTGCCAGCAGCCCCTATGACCGGGACAGGGGACACATTCAGTACTTC.

The CDR3 coding sequence is TGTGCCAGCAGCCCAACGGGGGGTATGAACACTGAAGCTTTCTTT. As protein: CASSPTGGMNTEAFF. This rearrangement joins TRBV5-6 to TRBJ1-1; TRBD1 is a possible D gene (5 bases). Trimming took 4 bases from V and 0 from J, leaving 13 bases between them. Germline V gene data show CDR1 as SGHDT and CDR2 as YYEEEE. This CDR3 has 15 amino acids.

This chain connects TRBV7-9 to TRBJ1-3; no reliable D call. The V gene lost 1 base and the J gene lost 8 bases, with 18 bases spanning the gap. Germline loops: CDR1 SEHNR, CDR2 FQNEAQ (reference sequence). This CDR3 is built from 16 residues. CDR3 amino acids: CASSLEENSGSYTIYF. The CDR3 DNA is TGTGCCAGCAGCTTAGAGGAAAATTCGGGGTCGTACACCATATATTTT.

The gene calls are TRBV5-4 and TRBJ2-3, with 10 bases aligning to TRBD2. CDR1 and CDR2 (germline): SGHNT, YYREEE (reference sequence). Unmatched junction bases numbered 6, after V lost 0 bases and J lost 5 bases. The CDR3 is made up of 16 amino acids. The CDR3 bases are TGTGCCAGCAGCTTGGCGCTAGCGGGGGCCGTAGATACGCAGTATTTT. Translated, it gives CASSLALAGAVDTQYF.

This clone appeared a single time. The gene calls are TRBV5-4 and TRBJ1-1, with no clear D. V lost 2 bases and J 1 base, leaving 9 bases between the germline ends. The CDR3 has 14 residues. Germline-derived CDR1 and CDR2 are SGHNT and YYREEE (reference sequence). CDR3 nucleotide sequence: TGTGCCAGCAGCTTTCAAAACAAGAACACTGAAGCTTTCTTT. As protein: CASSFQNKNTEAFF.

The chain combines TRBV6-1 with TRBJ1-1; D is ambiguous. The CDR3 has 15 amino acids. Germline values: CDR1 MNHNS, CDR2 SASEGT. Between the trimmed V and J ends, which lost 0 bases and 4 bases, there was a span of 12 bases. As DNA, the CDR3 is TGTGCCAGCAGTGAAGCCCGGGAGATCCTCACTGAAGCTTTCTTT. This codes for CASSEAREILTEAFF.

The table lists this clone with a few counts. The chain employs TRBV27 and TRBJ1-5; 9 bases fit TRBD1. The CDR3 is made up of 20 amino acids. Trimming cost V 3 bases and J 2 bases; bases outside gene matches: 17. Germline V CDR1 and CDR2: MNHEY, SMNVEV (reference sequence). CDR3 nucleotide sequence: TGTGCCAGCAGTTTCGCTACGGGACAGGGACTGAATCCGGGCAATCAGCCCCAGCATTTT. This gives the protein CASSFATGQGLNPGNQPQHF.

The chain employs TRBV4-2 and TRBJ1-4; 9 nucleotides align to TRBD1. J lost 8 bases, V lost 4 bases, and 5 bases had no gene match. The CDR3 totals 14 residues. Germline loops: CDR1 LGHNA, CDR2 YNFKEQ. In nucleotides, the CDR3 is TGTGCCAGCAGCCGGGGACAGGGAAGCGAAAAACTGTTTTTT. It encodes CASSRGQGSEKLFF.

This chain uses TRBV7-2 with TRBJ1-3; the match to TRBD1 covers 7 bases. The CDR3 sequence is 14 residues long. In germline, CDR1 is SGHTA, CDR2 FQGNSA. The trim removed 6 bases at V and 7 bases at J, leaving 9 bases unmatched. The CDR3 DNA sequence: TGTGCCAGCAGACCTACAGGGGACACCAACACCATATATTTT. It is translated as CASRPTGDTNTIYF.